These T cell receptor beta chains were read from a single sample in a study of T cell responses to AZD1222 COVID-19 vaccine. Libraries were prepared by immunoSEQ multiplex PCR; TCRdb keeps only in-frame clonotypes and omits some of them. Here the sample spans roughly 60,000 clones, approximately 82% being singletons. Sequences were derived from peripheral blood, sampled on day 0 of AZD1222 vaccination. These receptors were collected from an adult in good health. The CDR3 runs from the conserved cysteine through the conserved F or W. Fields, in order: D gene, clone size, V gene, J gene, CDR3 length, CDR3 protein, CDR3 DNA. D genes are given only for firm matches. Clone size, where shown, is once, few, many, or a class for clones that have expanded.

TRBD1,-,TRBV9,TRBJ1-5,16,CASSLGQGNLHGPQHF,TGTGCCAGCAGCCTAGGACAGGGTAATCTTCACGGGCCCCAGCATTTT
TRBD1,-,TRBV19,TRBJ1-2,15,CASSKQAGGNYGYTF,TGTGCCAGTAGTAAACAGGCAGGGGGCAACTATGGCTACACCTTC
TRBD2,-,TRBV2,TRBJ2-1,15,CASSVASGNYNEQFF,TGTGCCAGCAGTGTGGCTAGCGGAAATTACAATGAGCAGTTCTTC
-,once,TRBV6-5,TRBJ2-7,14,CASSQGMNNYEQYF,TGTGCCAGCAGCCAAGGGATGAACAACTACGAGCAGTACTTC
TRBD2,-,TRBV18,TRBJ2-1,15,CASSPPNGGTNEQFF,TGTGCCAGCTCACCACCGAACGGGGGGACCAATGAGCAGTTCTTC
-,-,TRBV7-9,TRBJ2-2,15,CASSLSGGSTGELFF,TGTGCCAGCAGCTTATCTGGCGGATCCACCGGGGAGCTGTTTTTT
-,-,TRBV6-6,TRBJ1-2,13,CASSYIPGSGYTF,TGTGCCAGCAGTTACATCCCAGGGTCTGGCTACACCTTC
TRBD2,-,TRBV12-5,TRBJ2-1,15,CASGFGTSGRDEQFF,TGTGCTAGTGGCTTCGGGACTAGCGGGAGGGATGAGCAGTTCTTC
-,-,TRBV18,TRBJ2-5,14,CASSPPGVRETQYF,TGTGCCAGCTCACCCCCAGGGGTGCGAGAGACCCAGTACTTC
TRBD1,-,TRBV5-1,TRBJ1-2,14,CASRYRQGNNGYTF,TGCGCCAGCAGATACCGACAGGGGAATAATGGCTACACCTTC
TRBD2,-,TRBV7-9,TRBJ2-5,14,CASSRTSGGETQYF,TGTGCCAGCAGCCGGACTAGCGGGGGGGAGACCCAGTACTTC
-,-,TRBV7-3,TRBJ2-1,16,CASSSSGTRSYNEQFF,TGTGCCAGCAGCTCTTCCGGGACGAGGTCTTACAATGAGCAGTTCTTC
-,few,TRBV4-3,TRBJ1-4,14,CASSQEQGNEKLFF,TGCGCCAGCAGCCAAGAGCAGGGTAATGAAAAACTGTTTTTT
-,-,TRBV2,TRBJ1-2,12,CASSERREGYTF,TGTGCCAGCAGTGAGAGGAGGGAAGGCTACACCTTC
-,-,TRBV11-3,TRBJ2-1,15,CASSLGGKAYNEQFF,TGTGCCAGCAGCTTAGGCGGGAAAGCCTACAATGAGCAGTTCTTC
TRBD1,-,TRBV7-9,TRBJ1-1,14,CASSWGQGNTEAFF,TGTGCCAGCAGCTGGGGACAGGGGAACACTGAAGCTTTCTTT
TRBD1,-,TRBV18,TRBJ2-1,16,CASSPQDRGDYNEQFF,TGTGCCAGCTCACCCCAGGACAGGGGAGACTACAATGAGCAGTTCTTC
-,-,TRBV7-3,TRBJ2-3,13,CASKLSGTDTQYF,TGTGCCAGCAAGCTCTCCGGGACCGATACGCAGTATTTT
TRBD2,once,TRBV7-9,TRBJ2-7,15,CASSSLSGRIYEQYF,TGTGCCAGCAGCTCTCTTAGCGGGAGGATCTACGAGCAGTACTTC
-,-,TRBV11-3,TRBJ2-3,14,CASSFSAATDTQYF,TGTGCCAGCAGCTTTTCGGCGGCCACAGATACGCAGTATTTT
TRBD2,-,TRBV6-5,TRBJ2-2,15,CASTGLAGGDGELFF,TGTGCCAGCACCGGACTAGCGGGAGGGGACGGGGAGCTGTTTTTT
TRBD1,-,TRBV6-6,TRBJ2-1,14,CASRLAGGKGEQFF,TGTGCCAGCAGGCTAGCAGGGGGCAAGGGTGAGCAGTTCTTC
-,-,TRBV20-1,TRBJ2-1,13,CSASRPTYNEQFF,TGCAGTGCTAGTCGGCCAACCTACAATGAGCAGTTCTTC
TRBD2,-,TRBV5-6,TRBJ2-7,13,CASGTSGSHEQYF,TGTGCCAGCGGGACTAGCGGGTCCCACGAGCAGTACTTC
TRBD1,-,TRBV7-2,TRBJ1-6,14,CASSSGTGISPLHF,TGTGCCAGCAGCTCCGGGACAGGGATTTCACCCCTCCACTTT
TRBD1,few,TRBV2,TRBJ1-6,14,CASTGTGRDSPLHF,TGTGCCAGCACTGGGACAGGGCGTGACTCACCCCTCCACTTT
-,-,TRBV7-9,TRBJ1-2,13,CASSLGGASGYTF,TGTGCCAGCAGCTTAGGCGGAGCCTCGGGCTACACCTTC
-,-,TRBV7-7,TRBJ2-7,15,CASSLGSAVGGEQYF,TGTGCCAGCAGCTTAGGGAGCGCCGTGGGGGGAGAGCAGTACTTC
TRBD2,-,TRBV7-3,TRBJ2-1,15,CASSLQRERLNEQFF,TGTGCCAGCAGCTTACAGCGGGAGAGGTTGAATGAGCAGTTCTTC
-,-,TRBV10-3,TRBJ1-1,16,CAISDPGLLENTEAFF,TGTGCCATCAGTGACCCAGGCCTTCTGGAGAACACTGAAGCTTTCTTT
-,once,TRBV18,TRBJ1-1,16,CASSQALGGGHTEAFF,TGTGCCAGCTCACAGGCCTTGGGGGGAGGGCACACTGAAGCTTTCTTT
TRBD2,-,TRBV10-3,TRBJ2-7,15,CATVEAKAGTYEQYF,TGTGCCACGGTTGAGGCGAAAGCGGGAACCTACGAGCAGTACTTC
TRBD2,few,TRBV7-2,TRBJ2-3,19,CASSSNHLGLVGSGNTQYF,TGTGCCAGCAGCTCCAACCATCTCGGACTAGTAGGTAGTGGTAATACGCAGTATTTT
-,-,TRBV15,TRBJ1-5,13,CATSRAGGKPQHF,TGTGCCACCAGCAGAGCGGGCGGGAAGCCCCAGCATTTT
-,-,TRBV15,TRBJ1-2,16,CATSRAPPGIGYGYTF,TGTGCCACCAGCAGAGCCCCGCCCGGGATAGGCTATGGCTACACCTTC
TRBD1,-,TRBV29-1,TRBJ2-1,18,CSVENWGQGVWMGNEQFF,TGCAGCGTTGAAAATTGGGGACAGGGGGTGTGGATGGGCAATGAGCAGTTCTTC
TRBD2,once,TRBV28,TRBJ2-7,15,CASRVGGRAFGEQYF,TGTGCCAGCAGGGTTGGCGGGAGGGCCTTTGGGGAGCAGTACTTC
-,-,TRBV7-2,TRBJ1-2,15,CASSYTGTGNYGYTF,TGTGCCAGCAGTTATACAGGGACGGGGAACTATGGCTACACCTTC
-,few,TRBV2,TRBJ2-7,10,CASRTYEQYF,TGTGCCAGCAGAACCTACGAGCAGTACTTC
TRBD2,-,TRBV30,TRBJ2-5,16,CAWRGTSGRADETQYF,TGTGCCTGGAGAGGGACTAGCGGGAGGGCCGATGAGACCCAGTACTTC
-,few,TRBV13,TRBJ1-3,17,CASSFNGGGSSGNTIYF,TGTGCCAGCAGCTTCAATGGGGGGGGAAGCTCTGGAAACACCATATATTTT
TRBD2,-,TRBV15,TRBJ2-7,14,CATSRDALAGGRYF,TGTGCCACCAGCAGAGATGCCCTAGCGGGAGGACGGTACTTC
TRBD1,-,TRBV5-6,TRBJ2-5,15,CASSLEDRGRETQYF,TGTGCCAGCAGCTTGGAGGACAGGGGAAGAGAGACCCAGTACTTC
-,-,TRBV2,TRBJ2-7,16,CASSDPRTRGPYEQYF,TGTGCCAGCAGTGACCCTAGGACGAGGGGACCTTACGAGCAGTACTTC
-,-,TRBV7-3,TRBJ1-3,15,CASSLGGAGGNTIYF,TGTGCCAGCAGCTTAGGAGGGGCAGGAGGTAACACCATATATTTT
-,-,TRBV27,TRBJ1-2,15,CASSLMLGSSYGYTF,TGTGCCAGCAGTTTAATGCTTGGGAGCAGCTATGGCTACACCTTC
-,-,TRBV2,TRBJ2-1,15,CASSVLTSSYNEQFF,TGTGCCAGCAGTGTCCTGACTAGCTCCTACAATGAGCAGTTCTTC
TRBD2,-,TRBV14,TRBJ2-1,21,CASSQTAGTSRFLRGYNEQFF,TGTGCCAGCAGCCAAACCGCGGGGACTAGCAGATTCCTTCGAGGCTACAATGAGCAGTTCTTC
TRBD1,-,TRBV2,TRBJ2-2,17,CARARPGTGRGAGELFF,TGTGCCCGCGCTCGACCTGGGACAGGGAGAGGGGCCGGGGAGCTGTTTTTT
TRBD1,-,TRBV7-9,TRBJ1-1,15,CASSLRDRGVAEAFF,TGTGCCAGCAGCCTCCGGGACAGAGGGGTAGCTGAAGCTTTCTTT
-,-,TRBV4-2,TRBJ2-5,16,CASSQDRGNHQETQYF,TGTGCCAGCAGCCAAGATAGGGGGAACCACCAAGAGACCCAGTACTTC
-,-,TRBV5-5,TRBJ1-2,16,CASSLSLGGAGYGYTF,TGTGCCAGCAGCTTGTCACTGGGGGGCGCGGGCTATGGCTACACCTTC
-,few,TRBV4-1,TRBJ1-1,14,CASSSQGGDTEAFF,TGCGCCAGCAGTTCCCAGGGCGGGGACACTGAAGCTTTCTTT
-,-,TRBV7-9,TRBJ2-7,15,CASSLLAGFGYEQYF,TGTGCCAGCAGCTTACTGGCCGGGTTCGGCTACGAGCAGTACTTC
TRBD1,-,TRBV5-1,TRBJ1-2,14,CASSLTQGARGYTF,TGCGCCAGCAGCTTAACACAGGGGGCGCGAGGCTACACCTTC
TRBD1,-,TRBV7-9,TRBJ1-2,16,CASVLSPAGQGYGYTF,TGTGCCAGCGTTTTAAGCCCGGCGGGACAGGGGTATGGCTACACCTTC
TRBD1,few,TRBV11-1,TRBJ2-1,14,CASIRTGSYNEQFF,TGTGCCAGCATACGGACAGGGTCCTACAATGAGCAGTTCTTC